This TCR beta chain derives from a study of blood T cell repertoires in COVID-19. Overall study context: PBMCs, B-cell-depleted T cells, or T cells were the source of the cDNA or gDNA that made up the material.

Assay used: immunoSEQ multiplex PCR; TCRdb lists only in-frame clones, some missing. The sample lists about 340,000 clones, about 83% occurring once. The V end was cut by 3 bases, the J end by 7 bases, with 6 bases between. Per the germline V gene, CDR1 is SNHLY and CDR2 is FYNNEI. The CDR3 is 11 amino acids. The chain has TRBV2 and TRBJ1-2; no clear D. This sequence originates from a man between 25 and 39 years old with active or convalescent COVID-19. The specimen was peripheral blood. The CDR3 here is CASSESFGYTF. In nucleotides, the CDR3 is TGTGCCAGCAGTGAGTCGTTTGGCTACACCTTC.